Following are 16 T cell receptor beta chains from one sample sequenced in a study of T-cell memory formation after mild COVID-19. Each CDR3 protein is one row after TCRdb ran MiXCR on the 5' RACE reads. The sample carries hundreds of thousands of distinct CDR3 sequences, around 27% recorded once. What was sequenced was PBMCs or a T cell subset sorted from them (not recorded which). These receptor sequences come from an adult woman who had mild COVID-19 (a few samples of this study predate the infection). Cell type and time point are not known.

The V call is TRBV3-1, the J call TRBJ2-7, with a possible D match to TRBD2 (5 bases). The ends were cut back, 0 bases at V and 7 bases at J, with 19 bases in the middle. CDR1 is LGHDT and CDR2 is YNNKEL in the germline V gene (reference sequence). The CDR3 spans 16 residues. The CDR3 region has the DNA TGTGCCAGCAGCCAAGACCGGAGCTGGAGGACGGGAGAGCAGTACTTC. Amino acids: CASSQDRSWRTGEQYF.

This clonotype was observed a handful of times. The V call is TRBV19, the J call TRBJ2-3; no firm D call. Germline values: CDR1 LNHDA, CDR2 SQIVND (reference sequence). Deletions cut 10 bases from V and 6 bases from J, with 14 bases between. The CDR3 length is 12 residues. The CDR3 sequence: CATHGLDDTQYF. The DNA of the CDR3 is TGTGCCACCCACGGGCTAGACGATACGCAGTATTTT.

V usage is TRBV7-3 and J usage is TRBJ2-2; tentative D call: TRBD2 (5 bases). Germline-derived CDR1 and CDR2 are SGHTA and FQGTGA. Trimming pared 2 bases from V and 6 bases from J, leaving 10 bases between. CDR3 length: 14 amino acids. This chain's CDR3 is CASSLEGWAGELFF. The CDR3 DNA reads as TGTGCCAGCAGCTTAGAGGGATGGGCCGGGGAGCTGTTTTTT.

The V gene is TRBV7-8, the J gene TRBJ1-1, with TRBD1 identical over 7 bases. The CDR3 extends over 19 amino acids. With V trimmed by 5 bases and J by 5 bases, 23 bases remained unmatched. From germline, CDR1 is SGHVS and CDR2 FQNEAQ. The DNA for the CDR3 is TGTGCCAGCAGCCCTTGGTTGTGGATTATGGAGGGGGCTTTTACTGAAGCTTTCTTT. It encodes CASSPWLWIMEGAFTEAFF. Supplemented by reference TRBV7-8 and TRBJ1-1, the full variable domain reads GAGVSQSPRYKVAKRGQDVALRCDPISGHVSLFWYQQALGQGPEFLTYFQNEAQLDKSGLPSDRFFAERPEGSVSTLKIQRTQQEDSAVYLCASSPWLWIMEGAFTEAFFGQGTRLTVV.

This clonotype was observed a handful of times. J is TRBJ2-5 and V is TRBV5-1, with no clear D. Germline V gene sequence: CDR1 SGHRS, CDR2 YFSETQ. CDR3 length: 14 amino acids. V was clipped by 1 base and J by 2 bases, with 9 bases between them. The CDR3 bases are TGCGCCAGCAGCTTGAGTCGGAGACAAGAGACCCAGTACTTC. Translated, it gives CASSLSRRQETQYF. Drawing the rest from reference TRBV5-1 and TRBJ2-5, the complete variable domain is KAGVTQTPRYLIKTRGQQVTLSCSPISGHRSVSWYQQTPGQGLQFLFEYFSETQRNKGNFPGRFSGRQFSNSRSEMNVSTLELGDSALYLCASSLSRRQETQYFGPGTRLLVL.

The table lists this clonotype with a few counts. The CDR3 here is CATSGQGAGGRMRSYNEQFF. In DNA, the CDR3 is TGTGCCACCAGTGGCCAGGGGGCCGGCGGGAGAATGAGGTCCTACAATGAGCAGTTCTTC. The chain carries TRBV24-1 and TRBJ2-1; TRBD1 is a possible D gene (8 bases). Germline V lookup: CDR1 KGHDR, CDR2 SFDVKD. V lost 5 bases and J 1 base, leaving 26 bases between the germline ends. CDR3 length: 20 amino acids.

This clonotype showed up just a few times. The chain is built from TRBV6-2 or TRBV6-3 and TRBJ2-7, with a tentative D call TRBD2 (5 bases). The CDR3 is 14 residues long. Germline lookup yields CDR1 MNHEY and CDR2 SVGEGT. Trimming cost V 7 bases and J 0 bases, with 13 bases left between them. The CDR3 DNA is TGTGCCAGCATCCCGGGGATTTTCTCCTACGAGCAGTACTTC. As protein: CASIPGIFSYEQYF.

This chain joins TRBV6-5 and TRBJ1-5; D is undetermined. The V and J ends lost 0 bases and 5 bases respectively, with 8 bases between them. The CDR3 contains 14 residues. CDR1 is MNHEY and CDR2 is SVGAGI in the germline V gene. CDR3 loop: CASSYSQVYQPQHF. DNA for the CDR3: TGTGCCAGCAGTTACTCGCAGGTTTATCAGCCCCAGCATTTT.

A few counts support this clonotype. The chain joins TRBV28 to TRBJ2-7; D remains unclear. Trimming shortened V by 6 bases and J by 6 bases, and 18 bases separated the two germline ends. Germline V CDR1 and CDR2: MDHEN, SYDVKM. The CDR3 is 14 residues long. The CDR3 bases are TGTGCCAGCAGCACGCGTGTGCCTCTTGGCGAGCAGTACTTC. Translating it yields CASSTRVPLGEQYF.

This clonotype has at least ten counts. The genes are TRBV4-2 and TRBJ2-5; 7 nucleotides align to TRBD1. The germline V gene encodes CDR1 LGHNA and CDR2 YNFKEQ. Trimming cost V 2 bases and J 2 bases; bases outside gene matches: 2. The length of the CDR3 is 14 residues. CDR3 amino acids: CASSQPGQQETQYF. In DNA, the CDR3 is TGTGCCAGCAGCCAACCGGGACAGCAAGAGACCCAGTACTTC.

In its sample, this clonotype was seen a few times. This chain links TRBV19 with TRBJ2-7; the D gene is possibly TRBD1 (5 bases). The V gene lost 5 bases and the J gene lost 6 bases, with 17 bases spanning the gap. Germline CDR1 and CDR2: LNHDA and SQIVND (reference sequence). This CDR3 contains 14 residues. The DNA of the CDR3 is TGTGCCAGTAGTTCCCAGGGTCACAGCTCCGAGCAGTACTTC. It specifies CASSSQGHSSEQYF. Full variable domain (missing parts from reference TRBV19 and TRBJ2-7): DGGITQSPKYLFRKEGQNVTLSCEQNLNHDAMYWYRQDPGQGLRLIYYSQIVNDFQKGDIAEGYSVSREKKESFPLTVTSAQKNPTAFYLCASSSQGHSSEQYFGPGTRLTVT.

This chain joins TRBV4-3 and TRBJ1-1; D call uncertain. The CDR3 runs to 15 residues. V was clipped by 0 bases and J by 0 bases, with 8 bases between them. CDR1 is LGHNA and CDR2 is YSLEER in the germline V gene. The CDR3 DNA reads as TGCGCCAGCAGCCAAGATTGGCAGCTGAACACTGAAGCTTTCTTT. Translating gives CASSQDWQLNTEAFF.

The V call is TRBV30, the J call TRBJ1-1, with 9 bases lining up with TRBD1. Per the germline V gene, CDR1 is GTSNPN and CDR2 is SVGIG (reference sequence). V dropped 3 bases and J dropped 0; count of bases not matched to a gene: 8. The CDR3 is made up of 16 amino acids. CDR3 coding DNA: TGTGCCTGGAGACCCCGGACAGGGGTCATGAACACTGAAGCTTTCTTT. It translates to CAWRPRTGVMNTEAFF.

This clonotype has just a few counts. This sequence joins TRBV7-2 and TRBJ2-1; no clear D. The CDR3 has 12 residues. Germline CDR1 reads SGHTA; CDR2 reads FQGNSA. V lost 4 bases and J lost 5, with 6 bases in between. This CDR3 is CASSSDDNEQFF. The CDR3 DNA sequence: TGTGCCAGCAGCTCCGATGACAATGAGCAGTTCTTC.

The table lists this clonotype with a few counts. The V call is TRBV12-3 or TRBV12-4, the J call TRBJ2-3; D remains unclear. The CDR3 length is 13 residues. The V end was cut by 3 bases, the J end by 4 bases, with 8 bases between. This CDR3 reads CASSFTRSDTQYF. For the CDR3, the DNA is TGTGCCAGCAGTTTTACAAGGTCAGATACGCAGTATTTT.

This clonotype was picked up a small number of times. The chain carries TRBV19 and TRBJ2-3, with 8 nucleotides matching TRBD1. The ends lost 8 bases at V and 4 bases at J; junction bases unmatched: 8. This CDR3 comprises 14 residues. The germline gives CDR1 LNHDA, CDR2 SQIVND (reference sequence). The CDR3 sequence: CASSDRAISDTQYF. In DNA form, the CDR3 reads TGTGCCAGTTCGGACAGGGCTATCTCAGATACGCAGTATTTT.